These T cell receptor beta chains were read from a single sample in a study of T-cell reconstitution after alpha-beta-depleted transplantation in children. TCRdb re-called the PCR reads through MiXCR, storing one row per CDR3 protein. The sample includes hundreds of thousands of distinct CDR3 sequences, roughly 16% of them seen just once. The starting material was PBMCs, mostly from graft donor cells, obtained 360 days after TCRalphabeta/CD19-depleted stem cell transplant. The receptors shown here come from a male patient younger than 18 who had a stem cell transplant for acute lymphoblastic leukemia, so the T cells may come from the graft donor. Each CDR3 is given with its conserved first and last residue. The D gene is left open where the match is weak. Expanded clones get a size class; other rows say once, few or many, or leave the size out.

length	J	size	D	V	DNA	CDR3
16	TRBJ2-1	NA	TRBD2	TRBV10-3	TGTGCCATCAGTGACACTAGCGGGAGCCTGTGGAATGAGCAGTTCTTC	CAISDTSGSLWNEQFF
14	TRBJ2-5	few	NA	TRBV10-3	TGTGCCATCAGTGATGGAAAGTTAGAAGAGACCCAGTACTTC	CAISDGKLEETQYF
13	TRBJ1-2	NA	NA	TRBV29-1	TGCAGCGTTGAAGACGATGGGAACTATGGCTACACCTTC	CSVEDDGNYGYTF
13	TRBJ2-7	NA	NA	TRBV29-1	TGCAGCGTTGGGTGGAGTAGCTCCGACGAGCAGTACTTC	CSVGWSSSDEQYF
14	TRBJ2-1	NA	NA	TRBV11-2	TGTGCCAGCAGCTTGATGACTAGGAGCAATGAGCAGTTCTTC	CASSLMTRSNEQFF
14	TRBJ2-6	NA	NA	TRBV7-3	TGTGCCAGCAGCCCCCCGGGAGGGGCCAACGTCCTGACTTTC	CASSPPGGANVLTF
16	TRBJ2-4	many	NA	TRBV19	TGTGCCAGTAGTCTCGGACAGCCCCTAGCCAAAAACATTCAGTACTTC	CASSLGQPLAKNIQYF
15	TRBJ2-1	NA	NA	TRBV12-3/TRBV12-4	TGTGCCAGCAGTTTTCCGGCGGGTGGGGGCGCGGAGCAGTTCTTC	CASSFPAGGGAEQFF
15	TRBJ2-3	NA	TRBD2	TRBV20-1	TGCAGTGCTAGAGTAGCGGGAGGGCCTGCAGATACGCAGTATTTT	CSARVAGGPADTQYF
15	TRBJ2-7	many	TRBD1	TRBV5-1	TGCGCCAGCAGCTTGGGTGGGACAGCCACCTACGAGCAGTACTTC	CASSLGGTATYEQYF
16	TRBJ1-2	NA	NA	TRBV7-9	TGTGCCAGCAGTTCGTTGCCCACAGAGACTTTTAATGGCTACACCTTC	CASSSLPTETFNGYTF
13	TRBJ2-3	few	NA	TRBV20-1	TGCAGTGCTAGGGGACGGTCGACGGAATCGCAGTATTTT	CSARGRSTESQYF
15	TRBJ2-1	NA	TRBD1	TRBV5-1	TGCGCCAGCAGCCCAGCCGGGACAGCTTACAATGAGCAGTTCTTC	CASSPAGTAYNEQFF
18	TRBJ1-4	few	NA	TRBV3-1	TGTGCCAGCAGCCAAGTCATAAGTGGGACACCGCGTGAGGAAAAACTGTTTTTT	CASSQVISGTPREEKLFF
13	TRBJ2-2	NA	TRBD1	TRBV20-1	TGCAGTGCTAGATCTACAGGGGGCGGGGAGCTGTTTTTT	CSARSTGGGELFF
16	TRBJ2-1	NA	NA	TRBV12-3/TRBV12-4	TGTGCCAGCGAGGGGGCGGTAGCGGAGAGCTACAATGAGCAGTTCTTC	CASEGAVAESYNEQFF
16	TRBJ2-5	NA	NA	TRBV6-2/TRBV6-3	TGTGCCAGCAGGAAACGGGACCTATGGTACCAAGAGACCCAGTACTTC	CASRKRDLWYQETQYF
18	TRBJ2-7	many	NA	TRBV7-8	TGTGCCAGCAGCGTTTCGGCGGACTATATACATGGGGACTACGAGCAGTACTTC	CASSVSADYIHGDYEQYF
18	TRBJ2-1	few	NA	TRBV29-1	TGCAGCGTTGAAGCCAATCTTCTAGACAGGAGCTCCTACAATGAGCAGTTCTTC	CSVEANLLDRSSYNEQFF
18	TRBJ2-7	NA	NA	TRBV11-1	TGTGCCAGCAGCTTAAGGACCCCGCCCCATGGAGGGAGCGACGAGCAGTACTTC	CASSLRTPPHGGSDEQYF
16	TRBJ2-1	few	TRBD2	TRBV12-3/TRBV12-4	TGTGCCAGCAGTTTAAGGGGCGGGGGGCGGAACAATGAGCAGTTCTTC	CASSLRGGGRNNEQFF
12	TRBJ2-7	NA	TRBD1	TRBV5-5	TGTGCCAGCAGCTCGAGACAGGGAAAGCAGTACTTC	CASSSRQGKQYF
16	TRBJ1-4	NA	TRBD1	TRBV13	TGTGCCAGCAGCCCCCCATCGGGGGACAGCCCTGAAAAACTGTTTTTT	CASSPPSGDSPEKLFF
14	TRBJ2-3	many	NA	TRBV5-1	TGCGCCAGCAGATTCGGGGAGAGCACAGATACGCAGTATTTT	CASRFGESTDTQYF
17	TRBJ1-5	few	NA	TRBV7-8	TGTGCCAGCAGCCCGGACAGATTCCTTAATAGCAATCAGCCCCAGCATTTT	CASSPDRFLNSNQPQHF
15	TRBJ2-3	NA	TRBD1	TRBV2	TGTGCCAGCAGTGCCGACAGGGCCTACACAGATACGCAGTATTTT	CASSADRAYTDTQYF
14	TRBJ2-3	NA	NA	TRBV12-3/TRBV12-4	TGTGCCAGCGAGCGCTGGCAGGGCACAGATACGCAGTATTTT	CASERWQGTDTQYF
15	TRBJ2-7	NA	TRBD2	TRBV18	TGTGCCAGCTCACCCAATAGCGGGAGTACATACGAGCAGTACTTC	CASSPNSGSTYEQYF
15	TRBJ1-4	NA	TRBD1	TRBV6-1	TGTGCCAGCAGTCTTATGGACAGGGGGCCTGAAAAACTGTTTTTT	CASSLMDRGPEKLFF
13	TRBJ2-1	NA	NA	TRBV7-2	TGTGCCAGCAGCTCCAGACTTCGCGATGAGCAGTTCTTC	CASSSRLRDEQFF
12	TRBJ2-2	many	NA	TRBV29-1	TGCAGCGTTCAGTTGGACACCGGGGAGCTGTTTTTT	CSVQLDTGELFF
15	TRBJ2-3	many	NA	TRBV7-9	TGTGCCAGCAGCTCAACAGGGAAACGACCAGATACGCAGTATTTT	CASSSTGKRPDTQYF
16	TRBJ2-1	NA	TRBD2	TRBV5-1	TGCGCCAGCAGCTCCCAAGGACTAGCGCTTTACGATGAGCAGTTCTTC	CASSSQGLALYDEQFF
12	TRBJ1-2	many	NA	TRBV29-1	TGCAGCGTTGAGTTACAGGTTTATGGCTACACCTTC	CSVELQVYGYTF
13	TRBJ1-5	NA	NA	TRBV6-1	TGTGCCAGCAGTGAAACCGGCGATCAGCCCCAGCATTTT	CASSETGDQPQHF
14	TRBJ2-1	many	TRBD1	TRBV10-3	TGTGCCATCAGTGAGGGACAGGGAACAGCCGAGCAGTTCTTC	CAISEGQGTAEQFF
17	TRBJ2-7	few	TRBD1	TRBV5-1	TGCGCCAGCAGCTTAAGTTTTTCCGGGACAGGGGCCTACGAGCAGTACTTC	CASSLSFSGTGAYEQYF
15	TRBJ2-5	few	NA	TRBV5-5	TGTGCCAGCAGCTTGAGGGGCACCCTTTTAGAGACCCAGTACTTC	CASSLRGTLLETQYF
13	TRBJ2-6	many	NA	TRBV4-1	TGCGCCAGCAGTACCTCTGGGGCCAACGTCCTGACTTTC	CASSTSGANVLTF
15	TRBJ2-2	NA	TRBD2	TRBV29-1	TGCAGCGTTGTCGGTAGCGGGACGAACACCGGGGAGCTGTTTTTT	CSVVGSGTNTGELFF